This TCR beta chain is from a study of blood T cell repertoires in COVID-19. Across the study: COVID-19 samples, acute and convalescent, were from the United States, Italy and Spain.

CDR3 length: 16 amino acids. Unmatched junction bases numbered 11, after V lost 4 bases and J lost 10 bases. The germline CDR1 and CDR2 sequences are MGHRA and YSYEKL. Profiled with immunoSEQ multiplex PCR; TCRdb holds only in-frame clones, not every one. The sample contains about 440,000 clones, about 85% of which appear only once. Participants were placed into cohorts based on the clinical history they reported. The TCR originated in a woman aged 18-30 years with acute COVID-19. Sequences were obtained from PBMCs or T cells enriched from blood (not recorded which). The gene calls are TRBV4-1 and TRBJ1-6; 9 bases agree with TRBD1. CDR3 bases: TGCGCCAGCAGCCGACAACCGGGACAGGGCTCCTCACCCCTCCACTTT. Translated, it gives CASSRQPGQGSSPLHF.